One sample yielded the 12 T cell receptor beta chains listed below, sequenced in a study of Ad26.COV2.S vaccination and SARS-CoV-2 variants. Treatment in this sample: some 19 received Ad26.COV2.S at low or high dose, single or two shots; 5 received placebo; per-sample allocation not given. It was on day 63 after the first vaccine or placebo injection that samples were taken. Clones were sequenced by immunoSEQ multiplex PCR, and TCRdb holds only the in-frame ones, with some missing. The sample shows just over 350,000 clones, approximately 85% of them seen only once. The specimen was peripheral blood, collected in a trial of Ad26.COV2.S vaccine versus placebo. These receptors originate from a person between 18 and 60 years old who received the Ad26.COV2.S COVID-19 vaccine or a placebo.

The chain recombines TRBV27 with TRBJ2-2; D may correspond to TRBD1 or TRBD2 (6 bases each). The germline gives CDR1 MNHEY, CDR2 SMNVEV (reference sequence). Trimming took 1 base from V and 11 from J, leaving 11 bases between them. The CDR3 is 13 amino acids. The CDR3 here is CASSLFEGGELFF. The DNA for the CDR3 is TGTGCCAGCAGTTTATTCGAGGGGGGAGAGCTGTTTTTT.

The chain employs TRBV18 and TRBJ1-1; weak D call: TRBD1 (6 bases). Trimming removed 0 bases from V and 4 bases from J, with 15 bases in between. Germline loops: CDR1 KGHSH, CDR2 LQKENI. The CDR3 is 16 residues long. CDR3 sequence reads: CASSPPARGGGTEAFF. DNA for the CDR3: TGTGCCAGCTCACCACCGGCCAGGGGAGGGGGCACTGAAGCTTTCTTT.

This clone was detected only a few times. J is TRBJ1-2 and V is TRBV5-1, with TRBD1 matching 7 bases. This CDR3 is built from 15 residues. Germline CDR1 reads SGHRS; CDR2 reads YFSETQ. J gave up 2 bases and V 4 bases, and 8 bases lay outside the gene matches. The CDR3 loop reads CASSLDRALNYGYTF. The CDR3 bases are TGCGCCAGCAGCCTCGACAGGGCTCTAAACTATGGCTACACCTTC.

The rearrangement links TRBV19 to TRBJ2-7; 12 positions agree with TRBD2. The CDR3 is 16 amino acids. The germline CDR1 and CDR2 sequences are LNHDA and SQIVND (reference sequence). V gave up 10 bases and J gave up 0 bases; unmatched junction bases: 10. In DNA form, the CDR3 reads TGTGCCAACCAAGGACTAGCGGGACTAAGCTCCTACGAGCAGTACTTC. It yields the protein CANQGLAGLSSYEQYF.

This chain joins TRBV5-5 and TRBJ2-7, with a possible D match to TRBD1 (5 bases). The CDR3 sequence is 14 residues long. The germline V and J ends were trimmed by 0 bases and 4 bases, with 11 bases remaining between them. Germline values: CDR1 SGHKS, CDR2 YYEKEE (reference sequence). CDR3 bases: TGTGCCAGCAGCTTGGTGGCAGGGCTGTACGAGCAGTACTTC. Protein: CASSLVAGLYEQYF.

The V call is TRBV24-1, the J call TRBJ1-2, with D perhaps matching TRBD1 (6 bases). Trimming pared 7 bases from V and 0 bases from J, leaving 14 bases between. This CDR3 has 15 amino acids. The germline gives CDR1 KGHDR, CDR2 SFDVKD. The DNA for the CDR3 is TGTGCCACCAGCTCTTCAGGGGCGGCTAACTATGGCTACACCTTC. It encodes CATSSSGAANYGYTF.

This clone has only one observation. The chain has TRBV12-3 or TRBV12-4 and TRBJ2-5; D possibly corresponds to TRBD1 (6 bases). With 6 bases removed from V and 2 bases from J, the gap between germline ends came to 10 bases. The CDR3 covers 13 residues. The CDR3 here is CASSSGQQETQYF. The CDR3 region has the DNA TGTGCCAGCAGCTCCGGACAGCAAGAGACCCAGTACTTC.

The chain carries TRBV27 and TRBJ2-1, with D perhaps TRBD2 (6 bases). The CDR3 is made up of 14 amino acids. Trimming left V 8 bases short and J 5 bases short, with 16 bases between. Germline CDR1 reads MNHEY; CDR2 reads SMNVEV (reference sequence). This chain's CDR3 is CASAIGGFNNEQFF. In nucleotides, the CDR3 is TGTGCCAGCGCAATAGGAGGGTTCAACAATGAGCAGTTCTTC.

This sequence joins TRBV19 and TRBJ2-1; a possible D gene is TRBD2 (6 bases). V lost 4 bases and J lost 1, with 14 bases in between. Germline V gene sequence: CDR1 LNHDA, CDR2 SQIVND (reference sequence). The CDR3 covers 16 residues. The CDR3 loop reads CASSNRDSNSYNEQFF. DNA for the CDR3: TGTGCCAGTAGTAACCGGGACTCAAATTCCTACAATGAGCAGTTCTTC. Using reference TRBV19 and TRBJ2-1 for the parts outside the CDR3, the full variable domain is DGGITQSPKYLFRKEGQNVTLSCEQNLNHDAMYWYRQDPGQGLRLIYYSQIVNDFQKGDIAEGYSVSREKKESFPLTVTSAQKNPTAFYLCASSNRDSNSYNEQFFGPGTRLTVL.

The table lists this clone with a few counts. This chain links TRBV2 with TRBJ1-5; possibly TRBD1 for D (5 bases). The V gene lost 5 bases and the J gene lost 7 bases, with 12 bases spanning the gap. The CDR3 has 13 amino acids. The V gene's germline CDR1 is SNHLY and CDR2 FYNNEI. The CDR3 loop reads CASSPGFGQPQHF. CDR3 bases: TGTGCCAGCAGTCCAGGGTTCGGGCAGCCCCAGCATTTT. The variable domain in full, completed from reference TRBV2 and TRBJ1-5, reads EPEVTQTPSHQVTQMGQEVILRCVPISNHLYFYWYRQILGQKVEFLVSFYNNEISEKSEIFDDQFSVERPDGSNFTLKIRSTKLEDSAMYFCASSPGFGQPQHFGDGTRLSIL.

CDR3 sequence: CASRDPSGGDNEQFF. The CDR3, as DNA: TGCGCCAGCAGAGACCCTAGCGGGGGTGACAATGAGCAGTTCTTC. The genes are TRBV5-1 and TRBJ2-1; 10 nucleotides match TRBD2. The CDR3 runs to 15 residues. Germline V CDR1 and CDR2: SGHRS, YFSETQ. Trimming took 5 bases from V and 5 from J; bases not matched to a gene: 7. The full variable domain, rest sourced from reference TRBV5-1 and TRBJ2-1, is KAGVTQTPRYLIKTRGQQVTLSCSPISGHRSVSWYQQTPGQGLQFLFEYFSETQRNKGNFPGRFSGRQFSNSRSEMNVSTLELGDSALYLCASRDPSGGDNEQFFGPGTRLTVL.

The chain recombines TRBV6-2 or TRBV6-3 with TRBJ2-7; D is perhaps TRBD2 (6 bases). Germline-derived CDR1 and CDR2 are MNHEY and SVGEGT. V lost 2 bases to trimming and J lost 3 bases, with 8 bases between them. This CDR3 region has 13 residues. The CDR3 here is CASSYPGGYEQYF. Here the CDR3 DNA reads TGTGCCAGCAGTTACCCCGGGGGCTACGAGCAGTACTTC.